These T cell receptor beta chains were read from a single sample in a study of T-cell memory formation after mild COVID-19. Each CDR3 protein gets one entry after TCRdb re-called the 5' RACE reads with MiXCR. The sample carries fewer than 600,000 distinct CDR3 sequences, less than 25% recorded once. The sample taken for sequencing was PBMCs or a T cell subset sorted from them (not recorded which). The receptors were sampled from an adult woman who had mild COVID-19 (a few samples of this study predate the infection). Cell type and time point are not known. CDR3s include the opening cysteine and the closing phenylalanine or tryptophan. Each record gives: J gene, D gene, clone size, V gene, CDR3 length, CDR3 protein, CDR3 DNA. A D gene is named only where the DNA matches it firmly. Only some rows state a clone size, as once, few, many or a class for expanded clones.

J gene: TRBJ2-5; D gene: .; clone size: few; V gene: TRBV12-3/TRBV12-4; CDR3 length: 17; CDR3 protein: CASSSIWVPTIAETQYF; CDR3 DNA: TGTGCCAGCAGTTCGATTTGGGTCCCCACCATTGCGGAGACCCAGTACTTC
J gene: TRBJ2-7; D gene: .; clone size: .; V gene: TRBV29-1; CDR3 length: 14; CDR3 protein: CSVESTGNPYEQYF; CDR3 DNA: TGCAGCGTTGAGAGCACAGGGAATCCCTACGAGCAGTACTTC
J gene: TRBJ1-1; D gene: .; clone size: .; V gene: TRBV30; CDR3 length: 15; CDR3 protein: CAWSVRSSANTEAFF; CDR3 DNA: TGTGCCTGGAGTGTGCGGTCCAGCGCCAACACTGAAGCTTTCTTT
J gene: TRBJ1-6; D gene: TRBD1; clone size: .; V gene: TRBV12-3/TRBV12-4; CDR3 length: 14; CDR3 protein: CASGRTGPNSPLHF; CDR3 DNA: TGTGCCAGCGGAAGGACAGGCCCTAATTCACCCCTCCACTTT
J gene: TRBJ2-7; D gene: .; clone size: .; V gene: TRBV7-9; CDR3 length: 15; CDR3 protein: CASSSSSGDTYEQYF; CDR3 DNA: TGTGCCAGCAGCTCCTCTAGTGGGGACACCTACGAGCAGTACTTC
J gene: TRBJ2-2; D gene: .; clone size: .; V gene: TRBV19; CDR3 length: 16; CDR3 protein: CASSTQTGRLSGELFF; CDR3 DNA: TGTGCCAGTAGCACTCAAACTGGCCGTTTGTCGGGAGAGCTGTTTTTT
J gene: TRBJ2-5; D gene: .; clone size: .; V gene: TRBV20-1; CDR3 length: 14; CDR3 protein: CSAVLPSSLETQYF; CDR3 DNA: TGCAGTGCCGTACTCCCCTCGTCTCTAGAGACCCAGTACTTC
J gene: TRBJ1-3; D gene: .; clone size: .; V gene: TRBV20-1; CDR3 length: 15; CDR3 protein: CSATMGASSGNTIYF; CDR3 DNA: TGCAGTGCCACGATGGGGGCTAGCTCTGGAAACACCATATATTTT
J gene: TRBJ2-5; D gene: .; clone size: .; V gene: TRBV5-6; CDR3 length: 15; CDR3 protein: CASSLKGGVPETQYF; CDR3 DNA: TGTGCCAGCAGCTTGAAGGGGGGGGTCCCAGAGACCCAGTACTTC
J gene: TRBJ2-1; D gene: TRBD2; clone size: few; V gene: TRBV9; CDR3 length: 16; CDR3 protein: CASSEPGLAGVNEQFF; CDR3 DNA: TGTGCCAGCAGCGAACCGGGACTAGCGGGAGTCAATGAGCAGTTCTTC
J gene: TRBJ2-7; D gene: .; clone size: few; V gene: TRBV12-3/TRBV12-4; CDR3 length: 13; CDR3 protein: CASSRYGYYEQYF; CDR3 DNA: TGTGCCAGCAGTCGATACGGATACTACGAGCAGTACTTC
J gene: TRBJ2-3; D gene: TRBD2; clone size: .; V gene: TRBV6-5; CDR3 length: 15; CDR3 protein: CASGELAEGTDTQYF; CDR3 DNA: TGTGCCAGCGGCGAACTAGCGGAGGGCACAGATACGCAGTATTTT
J gene: TRBJ2-1; D gene: TRBD2; clone size: .; V gene: TRBV12-3/TRBV12-4; CDR3 length: 18; CDR3 protein: CASSTRTSGRVGYNEQFF; CDR3 DNA: TGTGCCAGCAGTACGAGGACTAGCGGCCGAGTCGGTTACAATGAGCAGTTCTTC
J gene: TRBJ1-2; D gene: .; clone size: .; V gene: TRBV24-1; CDR3 length: 12; CDR3 protein: CATSGGQYGYTF; CDR3 DNA: TGTGCCACCAGTGGGGGTCAATATGGCTACACCTTC
J gene: TRBJ1-1; D gene: .; clone size: .; V gene: TRBV24-1; CDR3 length: 12; CDR3 protein: CATSDSGGPAFF; CDR3 DNA: TGTGCCACCAGTGATTCCGGGGGACCTGCTTTCTTT